This T cell receptor beta chain appears in the sequencing data of a study of T-cell memory formation after mild COVID-19. Germline V lookup: CDR1 SGHTA, CDR2 FQGNSA. This CDR3 spans 14 amino acids. V was pared by 5 bases and J by 2 bases, with 10 bases between. From the 5' RACE reads, TCRdb called clonotypes with MiXCR, one entry per CDR3 protein. The sample lists more than 450,000 distinct CDR3 sequences; roughly 18% were seen once. This sequence was found in an adult woman who had mild COVID-19 (a few samples of this study predate the infection). Cell type and time point are not known. The chain carries TRBV7-2 and TRBJ1-3; D is unresolved. Sequencing was done on a sample of PBMCs or a T cell subset sorted from them (not recorded which). CDR3 in amino acids: CASSPGRPGNTIYF. DNA for the CDR3: TGTGCCAGCAGCCCCGGCCGCCCTGGAAACACCATATATTTT.